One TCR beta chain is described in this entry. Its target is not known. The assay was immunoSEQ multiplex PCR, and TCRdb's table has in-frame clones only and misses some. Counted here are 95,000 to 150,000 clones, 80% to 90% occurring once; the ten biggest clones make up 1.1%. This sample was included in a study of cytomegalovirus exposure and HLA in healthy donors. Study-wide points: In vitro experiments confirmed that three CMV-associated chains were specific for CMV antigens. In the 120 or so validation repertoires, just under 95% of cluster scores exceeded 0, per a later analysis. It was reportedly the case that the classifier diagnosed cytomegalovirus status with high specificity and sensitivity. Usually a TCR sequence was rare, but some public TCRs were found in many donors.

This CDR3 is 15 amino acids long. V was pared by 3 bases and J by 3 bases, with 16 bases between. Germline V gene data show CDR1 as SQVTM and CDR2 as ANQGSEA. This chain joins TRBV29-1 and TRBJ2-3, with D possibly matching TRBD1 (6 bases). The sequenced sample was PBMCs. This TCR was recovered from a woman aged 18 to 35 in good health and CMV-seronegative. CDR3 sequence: CSVEWVKRGTDTQYF. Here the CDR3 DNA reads TGCAGCGTTGAGTGGGTGAAGAGGGGGACAGATACGCAGTATTTT.